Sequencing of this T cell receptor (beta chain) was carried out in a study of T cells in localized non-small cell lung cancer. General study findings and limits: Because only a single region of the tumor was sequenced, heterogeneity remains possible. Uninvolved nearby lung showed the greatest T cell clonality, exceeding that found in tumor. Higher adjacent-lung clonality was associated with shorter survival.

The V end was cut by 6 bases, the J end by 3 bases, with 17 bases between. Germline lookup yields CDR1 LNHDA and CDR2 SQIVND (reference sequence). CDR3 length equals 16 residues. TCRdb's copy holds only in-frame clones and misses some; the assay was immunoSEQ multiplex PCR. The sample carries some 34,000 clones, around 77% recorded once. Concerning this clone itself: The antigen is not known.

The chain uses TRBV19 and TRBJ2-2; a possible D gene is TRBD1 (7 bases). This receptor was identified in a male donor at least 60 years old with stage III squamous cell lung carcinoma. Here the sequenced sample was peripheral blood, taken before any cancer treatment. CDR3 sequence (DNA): TGTGCCAGTAGCAGCGGAGGGGGCTTTGACACCGGGGAGCTGTTTTTT. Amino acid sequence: CASSSGGGFDTGELFF.